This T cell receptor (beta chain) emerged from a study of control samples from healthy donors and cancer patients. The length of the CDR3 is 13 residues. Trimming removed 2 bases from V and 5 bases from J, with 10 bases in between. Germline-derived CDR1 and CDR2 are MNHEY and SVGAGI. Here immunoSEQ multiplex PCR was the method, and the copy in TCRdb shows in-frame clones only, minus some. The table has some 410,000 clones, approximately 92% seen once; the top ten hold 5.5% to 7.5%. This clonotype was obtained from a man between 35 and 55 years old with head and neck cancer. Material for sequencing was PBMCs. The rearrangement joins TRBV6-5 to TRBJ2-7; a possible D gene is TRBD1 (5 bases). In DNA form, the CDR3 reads TGTGCCAGCAGTTACGCAGGGATCGACGAGCAGTACTTC. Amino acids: CASSYAGIDEQYF.